Each of the 29 T cell receptor beta chains below was sequenced from the same sample in a study of cytomegalovirus exposure and HLA in healthy donors. The study ran its PCR with 60 Vbeta and 13 Jbeta primers. Clones were read by immunoSEQ multiplex PCR, and TCRdb kept only the in-frame ones, dropping some. The data show 70,000 to 90,000 clones, roughly 76% seen once. The sequenced sample was PBMCs. The receptors come from a male donor in good health and CMV-seropositive.

With respect to this clone: Mismatch with germline at one junction end may stem from a read error. This chain connects TRBV7-9 to TRBJ1-2; the D gene is possibly TRBD1 (5 bases). CDR3 size: 12 residues. Germline CDR1 SEHNR, CDR2 FQNEAQ (reference sequence). CDR3 loop: CSSSERGASHTF. CDR3 nucleotides: TGTTCCAGCAGCGAAAGGGGCGCGTCCCACACCTTC.

The chain uses TRBV7-6 and TRBJ2-1, with a weak D call TRBD2 (6 bases). The CDR3 extends over 17 amino acids. CDR1 is SGHVS, CDR2 FNYEAQ, per germline. V lost 0 bases and J lost 8, with 20 bases in between. The CDR3 nucleotides read TGTGCCAGCAGCTTAGCGTGGGCGGGAAACAGTGTTGATGAGCAGTTCTTC. Its protein is CASSLAWAGNSVDEQFF.

Here the CDR3 reads CASSVANGGPYEQYF. CDR3 sequence (DNA): TGTGCCAGCAGCGTAGCGAACGGTGGGCCCTACGAGCAGTACTTC. The V gene is TRBV9, the J gene TRBJ2-5; no clear D. The J call is doubtful: the DNA matches TRBJ2-7 better. CDR3 size: 15 residues. Germline V gene lookup returns CDR1 SGDLS and CDR2 YYNGEE.

V is TRBV9 and J is TRBJ2-1, with 10 bases matching TRBD2. With V trimmed by 2 bases and J by 3 bases, 2 bases remained unmatched. The CDR3 consists of 15 residues. The germline V gene encodes CDR1 SGDLS and CDR2 YYNGEE. CDR3 in DNA: TGTGCCAGCAGCGTCGAGCGGGGGGGCTACAATGAGCAGTTCTTC. Protein sequence: CASSVERGGYNEQFF.

This clone was seen a handful of times. The gene calls are TRBV4-3 and TRBJ1-2; D unresolved. V was clipped by 0 bases and J by 0 bases, with 8 bases between them. Germline V gene lookup returns CDR1 LGHNA and CDR2 YSLEER. The CDR3 is 15 residues long. The CDR3, as DNA: TGCGCCAGCAGCCAAGATCTAGCAGCTAACTATGGCTACACCTTC. Its protein is CASSQDLAANYGYTF.

The J gene is TRBJ1-2, the V gene TRBV19, with 7 bases identical to TRBD1. Germline V lookup: CDR1 LNHDA, CDR2 SQIVND (reference sequence). The length of the CDR3 is 13 residues. The V and J ends lost 3 bases and 8 bases, in that order; junction bases with no gene match: 6. CDR3 protein: CASSIGRGQGYTF. For the CDR3, the DNA is TGTGCCAGTAGTATTGGTAGGGGGCAGGGCTACACCTTC. Drawing the rest from reference TRBV19 and TRBJ1-2, the complete variable domain is DGGITQSPKYLFRKEGQNVTLSCEQNLNHDAMYWYRQDPGQGLRLIYYSQIVNDFQKGDIAEGYSVSREKKESFPLTVTSAQKNPTAFYLCASSIGRGQGYTFGSGTRLTVV.

This chain connects TRBV6-1 to TRBJ2-7; D is perhaps TRBD2 (6 bases). CDR3 length equals 14 residues. Germline loops: CDR1 MNHNS, CDR2 SASEGT. The CDR3 nucleotides read TGTGCGACCTACCCACAGACGGGACTTTACGAGCAGTACTTC. This translates into CATYPQTGLYEQYF.

The chain has TRBV5-5 and TRBJ2-7; 15 bases are a match to TRBD2. This CDR3 has 14 residues. J gave up 6 bases and V 3 bases, and 1 base lay outside the gene matches. The V gene's germline CDR1 is SGHKS and CDR2 YYEKEE (reference sequence). CDR3 sequence (DNA): TGTGCCAGCAGCTGGGGACTAGCGGGAGGCGAGCAGTACTTC. It encodes CASSWGLAGGEQYF.

This clone showed up just once. The chain employs TRBV18 and TRBJ1-1; TRBD1 matches at 7 bases. The CDR3 consists of 14 residues. Germline V gene sequence: CDR1 KGHSH, CDR2 LQKENI. V shed 5 bases and J 0 bases; nucleotides not matched to a gene: 3. As DNA, the CDR3 is TGTGCCAGCTCAACGACAGGGATGAACACTGAAGCTTTCTTT. This gives the protein CASSTTGMNTEAFF.

V and J are TRBV5-5 and TRBJ1-3; D call uncertain. V dropped 0 bases and J dropped 2 bases, with 9 bases sitting between them. Germline CDR1 is SGHKS and CDR2 is YYEKEE (reference sequence). The CDR3 has 15 amino acids. The DNA of the CDR3 is TGTGCCAGCAGCTTGGCGCCCGGGGCTGGAAACACCATATATTTT. This codes for CASSLAPGAGNTIYF.

Only one count was recorded for this clone. This chain uses TRBV7-2 with TRBJ2-3; TRBD2 matches 11 bases. The CDR3 runs to 17 residues. The trim removed 1 base at V and 3 bases at J, leaving 6 bases unmatched. Germline values: CDR1 SGHTA, CDR2 FQGNSA. The chain's CDR3 is CASSLGSGGAYTDTQYF. The DNA for the CDR3 is TGTGCCAGCAGCTTAGGTAGCGGGGGGGCCTATACAGATACGCAGTATTTT. The complete variable domain, with remaining parts taken from reference TRBV7-2 and TRBJ2-3, reads GAGVSQSPSNKVTEKGKDVELRCDPISGHTALYWYRQSLGQGLEFLIYFQGNSAPDKSGLPSDRFSAERTGGSVSTLTIQRTQQEDSAVYLCASSLGSGGAYTDTQYFGPGTRLTVL.

This clone was detected only a few times. J is TRBJ1-3 and V is TRBV6-5; TRBD1 agrees at 7 bases. This CDR3 comprises 14 residues. Trimming took 6 bases from V and 4 from J; bases not matched to a gene: 6. From germline, CDR1 is MNHEY and CDR2 SVGAGI. CDR3 protein: CASRRQGAGNTIYF. CDR3 DNA: TGTGCCAGCAGGCGACAGGGAGCAGGAAACACCATATATTTT.

For this clone: At one boundary the junction diverges from the germline segment, which might be a read error. The rearrangement links TRBV7-9 to TRBJ1-1; 7 bases are a match to TRBD1. This CDR3 has 12 residues. CDR1 and CDR2 from the germline V gene are SEHNR and FQNEAQ (reference sequence). CDR3 bases: TGTGCCAGCAGCTTCAGGGGGTCTGAAGCTCTCTTT. It specifies CASSFRGSEALF.

In its sample, this clone was seen once. The V and J genes are TRBV29-1 and TRBJ2-3, with D hard to call. V shed 5 bases and J shed 7 bases, with 19 bases lying between them. Germline V gene data show CDR1 as SQVTM and CDR2 as ANQGSEA. The CDR3 extends over 14 amino acids. CDR3 region: CSVLSRQVKNTQYF. The DNA for the CDR3 is TGCAGCGTTTTGAGCAGGCAGGTGAAGAATACGCAGTATTTT.

This chain uses TRBV11-2 with TRBJ1-4; possibly TRBD1 for D (5 bases). This CDR3 has 14 amino acids. Germline assignment: CDR1 SGHAT and CDR2 FQNNGV. The V end was cut by 5 bases, the J end by 7 bases, with 14 bases between. The CDR3 region has the DNA TGTGCCAGCAGCACTATGGGGGGGGGTGAAAAACTGTTTTTT. Translation gives CASSTMGGGEKLFF.

The rearrangement joins TRBV10-3 to TRBJ2-7; TRBD1 agrees at 8 bases. The CDR3 extends over 14 amino acids. The germline gives CDR1 ENHRY, CDR2 SYGVKD. V lost 6 bases to trimming and J lost 0 bases; unmatched junction nucleotides: 4. The CDR3 region is CAIRGTGDSYEQYF. DNA of the CDR3: TGTGCCATCAGGGGGACAGGCGACTCCTACGAGCAGTACTTC.

This clone was detected only a few times. The chain joins TRBV5-1 to TRBJ2-3; D might be TRBD2 (6 bases). Per the germline V gene, CDR1 is SGHRS and CDR2 is YFSETQ. This CDR3 comprises 15 residues. Trimming cost V 1 base and J 1 base, with 10 bases left between them. Here the CDR3 DNA reads TGCGCCAGCAGCTTGTTGGGCGGGGGCACAGATACGCAGTATTTT. Residues: CASSLLGGGTDTQYF.

This rearrangement joins TRBV13 to TRBJ2-5; 7 positions agree with TRBD2. The CDR3 has 14 residues. Trimming took 6 bases from V and 5 from J; bases not matched to a gene: 9. Germline V gene lookup returns CDR1 PRHDT and CDR2 FYEKMQ (reference sequence). The CDR3 loop reads CASSSREDGETQYF. Written as DNA, the CDR3 is TGTGCCAGCAGTTCCCGGGAGGACGGTGAGACCCAGTACTTC.

This clone was counted a single time. The rearrangement links TRBV7-2 to TRBJ2-1; 12 bases match TRBD2. The V gene's germline CDR1 is SGHTA and CDR2 FQGNSA. Trimming took 0 bases from V and 0 from J; bases not matched to a gene: 6. The length of the CDR3 is 19 residues. In DNA, the CDR3 is TGTGCCAGCAGCTTAGCGCTCCTAGCGGGGGGGAGCTCCTACAATGAGCAGTTCTTC. Residues: CASSLALLAGGSSYNEQFF.

The table lists this clone with a few counts. The rearrangement joins TRBV28 to TRBJ1-5; the D is unclear. The CDR3 sequence is 13 residues long. From germline, CDR1 is MDHEN and CDR2 SYDVKM. V gave up 3 bases and J gave up 2 bases, with 5 bases separating them. CDR3 residues: CASSFTGNQPQHF. The CDR3 coding sequence is TGTGCCAGCAGTTTTACGGGCAATCAGCCCCAGCATTTT.

This clone was recorded a few times. The chain carries TRBV7-6 and TRBJ2-7, with 8 bases identical to TRBD2. This CDR3 has 14 amino acids. Germline V gene data show CDR1 as SGHVS and CDR2 as FNYEAQ. Trimming at V came to 5 bases and at J to 2 bases, leaving 5 bases not matched to a gene. The CDR3 sequence: CASSAVAGPYEQYF. CDR3 nucleotide sequence: TGTGCCAGCAGCGCTGTAGCGGGGCCCTACGAGCAGTACTTC.

V is TRBV4-1 and J is TRBJ2-5; possible D gene TRBD1, 6 bases. Trimming took off 0 bases at V and 7 bases at J, with 9 bases between the two ends. Germline lookup yields CDR1 MGHRA and CDR2 YSYEKL. CDR3 length equals 13 residues. CDR3: CASSQEVRGTQYF. The CDR3 nucleotides are TGCGCCAGCAGCCAAGAGGTCAGGGGGACCCAGTACTTC.

The V gene is TRBV19, the J gene TRBJ1-5; D perhaps matches TRBD1 (5 bases). The V and J ends lost 4 bases and 1 base respectively, with 11 bases between them. The germline V gene has CDR1 LNHDA and CDR2 SQIVND (reference sequence). There are 15 residues in the CDR3. The CDR3 here is CASSTPGGSNQPQHF. CDR3 nucleotide sequence: TGTGCCAGTAGTACGCCGGGGGGAAGCAATCAGCCCCAGCATTTT.

The chain is built from TRBV10-1 and TRBJ2-7; 8 nucleotides align to TRBD1. The CDR3 loop spans 14 amino acids. The J segment lost 7 bases and the V segment lost 6 bases, leaving 11 bases of the junction unmatched. CDR1 and CDR2 (germline): WNHNN, SYGVQD (reference sequence). CDR3 in amino acids: CASSGPTGAGEQYF. In nucleotides, the CDR3 is TGCGCCAGCAGCGGTCCGACAGGGGCTGGGGAGCAGTACTTC.

This chain links TRBV5-1 with TRBJ2-1; maybe TRBD1 (5 bases). The CDR3 runs 13 residues. Deletions cut 1 base from V and 7 bases from J, with 9 bases between. CDR1 is SGHRS, CDR2 YFSETQ, per germline. CDR3 loop: CASSLQGRNEQFF. DNA of the CDR3: TGCGCCAGCAGCTTGCAGGGTCGGAATGAGCAGTTCTTC.

The sample holds one count of this clone. V is TRBV29-1 and J is TRBJ1-4, with 11 positions matching TRBD1. This CDR3 has 13 amino acids. With 6 bases clipped from V and 6 bases from J, the junction kept 3 bases outside the gene matches. CDR1 is SQVTM and CDR2 is ANQGSEA in the germline V gene. The CDR3 sequence is CSVGTGGYEKLFF. DNA of the CDR3: TGCAGCGTGGGGACAGGGGGTTATGAAAAACTGTTTTTT.

Here the CDR3 reads CASRSGQGTKAFF. The DNA of the CDR3 is TGTGCCAGCAGATCAGGACAGGGGACAAAAGCTTTCTTT. This chain joins TRBV28 and TRBJ1-1; 9 positions agree with TRBD1. V shed 6 bases, J shed 9 bases, and the junction held 8 bases outside the gene matches. Per the germline V gene, CDR1 is MDHEN and CDR2 is SYDVKM. The CDR3 is 13 residues long.

V usage is TRBV5-8 and J usage is TRBJ2-1; 9 bases match TRBD1. Losses at the gene ends were 2 bases for V and 6 bases for J; bases not matched to a gene: 6. Germline V gene sequence: CDR1 SGHTS, CDR2 YDEGEE. The CDR3 contains 15 residues. The CDR3 nucleotides are TGTGCCAGCAGCTTAATGGGACAGGGCCTCAATGAGCAGTTCTTC. Encoded protein: CASSLMGQGLNEQFF.

The chain has TRBV25-1 and TRBJ2-1; D is perhaps TRBD2 (7 bases). The CDR3 covers 14 residues. Deletions cut 7 bases from V and 0 bases from J, with 10 bases between. Germline CDR1 MGHDK, CDR2 SYGVNS. CDR3 DNA sequence: TGTGCCAGCACTGCGGGGGCCTCCTACAATGAGCAGTTCTTC. It encodes CASTAGASYNEQFF.